This TCR beta chain was captured by sequencing in a study of T-cell reconstitution after alpha-beta-depleted transplantation in children (TCRdb year 2016). Notes on the research overall: Using TCR repertoire profiling, the study quantitatively followed how T-cell immune reconstitution unfolded in children after TCRalphabeta/CD19-depleted allogeneic hematopoietic cell transplantation.

The library was produced with PCR. Instrument used: Illumina HiSeq 2500. To normalize quantification of the TCRbeta repertoire, the TCR libraries were built with molecular barcoding that relied on unique molecular identifiers. TCRdb reprocessing: public reads trimmed at Q25 with fastp, clones called with MiXCR, in-frame beta chains kept. When rows share a CDR3 protein, they turn into one entry using the most common DNA and genes. The sample table contains 200,000 to 250,000 distinct CDR3 sequences; only one count was recorded for approximately 8.4% of them. 35% to 40% of the sample goes to the ten largest clones. This clonotype showed up just a few times. Its antigen has not been determined. The record has no base qualities; no much larger clone is one base away. Via the germline V gene (reference sequence), CDR1 is LNHDA and CDR2 SQIVND. V gives up 5 bases and J gives up 7 bases, and the segment between their germline ends measures 11 bases. Inclusive of the bounding cysteine and phenylalanine, the CDR3 is 12 residues long. The entry retains the CDR3 DNA only, 36 bases that are in frame from base 1.

General conclusions and limits of the study: In some patients, the high TCRbeta diversity seen at day 60 was put down to recipient T cells and intrathymic progenitors that had survived conditioning. About two months after transplant, the apparently early recovery of alphabetaT-cell counts reportedly depended on just several hundred clones that had expanded rapidly and came from non-depleted graft cells. Over subsequent months, a decline in hyperexpanded clone frequencies was noted, and after one year, T-cell counts and TCRbeta diversity were mostly ascribed to newly produced T cells.

The treatment or condition label for this specimen denotes: allogeneic hematopoietic cell transplantation with graft depleted of TCRalphabeta T cells and CD19 B cells. TCRalphabeta/CD19-depleted allogeneic hematopoietic cell grafts were given to the transplant recipients, all of whom were children. In this chain, TRBV19 is recombined with TRBJ1-1; a tentative D match to TRBD1 spans 5 bases. The material sequenced was PBMCs, mostly from graft donor cells, taken 360 days after TCRalphabeta/CD19-depleted stem cell transplant. This sequence was found in a male patient aged 2 to 10 who had a stem cell transplant for acute myeloid leukemia, so the T cells may come from the graft donor. The DNA sequence is given as TGTGCCAGTAGTGGATACAGGAATGAAGCTTTCTTT. Its translation is CASSGYRNEAFF.